This record concerns one T cell receptor (beta chain) sequence. Given a much more abundant clone one base away, this may be a read error. The sample comes from a study of neurological immune-mediated disorders. The germline V and J ends were trimmed by 6 bases and 4 bases, with 13 bases remaining between them. The CDR3 is 14 amino acids. Time point: longitudinal time-point 3. Preparation of the unsorted libraries drew on 2 million PBMCs stored at -80 C. 5'RACE generated cDNA with 10-nucleotide random UMIs. TCRdb re-called the 5' RACE reads with MiXCR, one entry per CDR3 protein. This sample has fewer than 110,000 distinct CDR3 sequences, with 11% found just once.

The sample was PBMCs. The chain couples TRBV12-3 or TRBV12-4 to TRBJ2-1; no firm D call. The source is a female donor with HTLV-1-associated myelopathy (HAM/TSP). The DNA of the CDR3 is TGTGCCAGCAGCCTGTATGGGCGGTACAATGAGCAGTTCTTC. Its translation: CASSLYGRYNEQFF.